The entry below gives a single T cell receptor (beta chain) sequence along with its context. Its antigen is unidentified. This sample is part of a study of long-term antiretroviral therapy in people with HIV. At survey level, the immunoSEQ assay was run in its v3.0 version. Sequencing was performed with immunoSEQ multiplex PCR; in TCRdb, only in-frame clones are kept and a portion is missing. This table has tens of thousands of clones, approximately 90% appearing once. Study-wide results and caveats: Post-ART, diversity grew, though it stayed under transplant donor control levels. CDR3 length ranges were narrower in HIV repertoires than in controls.

The germline V and J ends were trimmed by 5 bases and 4 bases, with 21 bases remaining between them. The CDR3 loop spans 18 amino acids. Germline CDR1 MNHEY, CDR2 SMNVEV (reference sequence). From each donor, at least one pre-ART PBMC sample and at least two post-ART PBMC samples were obtained. Cryopreserved PBMC numbered 1-10 million per sample before DNA extraction. The sequence derives from a man between 18 and 29 years old with HIV. Here the sequenced sample was unsorted PBMCs, taken 3.1 years after starting antiretroviral therapy. V is TRBV27 and J is TRBJ2-6; TRBD1 is a possible D gene (6 bases). CDR3 DNA: TGTGCCAGCAGTCCCAACAGGAACAACAGGGCCGGGGCCAACGTCCTGACTTTC. Translating it yields CASSPNRNNRAGANVLTF.